These 14 T cell receptor beta chains were sequenced from one sample in a study of naive and memory T cell subsets. Two oligonucleotides, mixed equimolar, formed the beta constant-region primer covering TRBC1 and TRBC2. Nested alpha and beta constant-region primers with the SP2 primer drove four PCR rounds on ligated cDNA. A single record per CDR3 protein comes from TCRdb applying MiXCR to the UMI-ligation and nested PCR reads. The sample has 150,000 or so distinct CDR3 sequences; 22% are singletons. Study conclusions and caveats: Possibly reflecting memory cells re-expressing CD45RA, a few larger clonotypes occurred in naive repertoires, especially CD8.

These TCRs are of unknown antigen specificity. The sequencing input was naive CD4+ T cells from blood. Source of these receptors: a human donor in good health.

The J gene is TRBJ2-1, the V gene TRBV19, with D hard to call. CDR1 and CDR2 from the germline V gene are LNHDA and SQIVND (reference sequence). The germline V and J ends were trimmed by 3 bases and 7 bases, with 4 bases remaining between them. The length of the CDR3 is 11 residues. The CDR3 coding sequence is TGTGCCAGTAGTATTACGAATGAGCAGTTCTTC. Protein product: CASSITNEQFF.

The chain couples TRBV5-1 to TRBJ2-6; 9 bases agree with TRBD1. CDR1 and CDR2 (germline): SGHRS, YFSETQ. This CDR3 is 17 amino acids long. V shed 4 bases, J shed 0 bases, and the junction held 5 bases outside the gene matches. CDR3 DNA sequence: TGCGCCAGCAGCCCGGGACAGGGATACTCTGGGGCCAACGTCCTGACTTTC. The encoded protein is CASSPGQGYSGANVLTF.

This rearrangement joins TRBV28 to TRBJ2-7; the D is unclear. The ends were cut back, 1 base at V and 0 bases at J, with 10 bases in the middle. Germline V gene lookup returns CDR1 MDHEN and CDR2 SYDVKM. The CDR3 length is 15 residues. The CDR3 sequence: CASSLSAGSSYEQYF. CDR3 in DNA: TGTGCCAGCAGTTTATCGGCCGGGTCCTCCTACGAGCAGTACTTC.

This clonotype was seen a handful of times. The rearrangement joins TRBV2 to TRBJ2-5; D is uncertain. The CDR3 runs to 13 residues. Trimming removed 4 bases at V and 5 bases at J, with 11 bases between. Looked up from germline, CDR1 is SNHLY and CDR2 is FYNNEI. CDR3 region: CASSVGVRETQYF. The CDR3 DNA follows: TGTGCCAGCAGTGTTGGGGTTCGGGAGACCCAGTACTTC.

This chain connects TRBV30 to TRBJ1-2; the D is unclear. The germline V gene encodes CDR1 GTSNPN and CDR2 SVGIG (reference sequence). Between the trimmed V and J ends, which lost 0 bases and 4 bases, there was a span of 6 bases. CDR3 length: 12 residues. The DNA of the CDR3 is TGTGCCTGGAGTGTTGCGATCTATGGCTACACCTTC. Encoded protein: CAWSVAIYGYTF.

This clonotype has at least ten counts. The CDR3 protein is CSAPNVKGVYEQYF. CDR3 in DNA: TGCAGTGCTCCTAATGTAAAGGGAGTGTACGAGCAGTACTTC. This sequence joins TRBV20-1 and TRBJ2-7; D is possibly TRBD2 (5 bases). Trimming removed 5 bases at V and 4 bases at J, with 18 bases between. The germline gives CDR1 DFQATT, CDR2 SNEGSKA (reference sequence). The CDR3 is made up of 14 amino acids.

This rearrangement joins TRBV27 to TRBJ1-5; no definite D call. This CDR3 has 12 residues. Germline CDR1 and CDR2: MNHEY and SMNVEV (reference sequence). Trimming took off 3 bases at V and 4 bases at J, with 4 bases between the two ends. The CDR3: CASSFINQPQHF. The CDR3 bases are TGTGCCAGCAGTTTCATAAATCAGCCCCAGCATTTT.

Notes on this clonotype: Here the CDR3 omits its conserved ending phenylalanine or tryptophan, so a read error is the likely source. This chain connects TRBV20-1 to TRBJ2-5; 9 bases line up with TRBD1. This CDR3 region has 15 residues. Per the germline V gene, CDR1 is DFQATT and CDR2 is SNEGSKA (reference sequence). J gave up 2 bases and V 6 bases, and 10 bases lay outside the gene matches. CDR3 sequence reads: CSATYGTGIQETQYS. The CDR3 DNA reads TGCAGTGCCACGTACGGGACAGGGATTCAAGAGACCCAGTACTCC.

The rearrangement joins TRBV7-9 to TRBJ2-3; D not resolved. The CDR3 is made up of 13 amino acids. Germline values: CDR1 SEHNR, CDR2 FQNEAQ (reference sequence). V was clipped by 5 bases and J by 2 bases, with 8 bases between them. CDR3 sequence (DNA): TGTGCCAGCAGCCAGAGTAACACAGATACGCAGTATTTT. It codes for CASSQSNTDTQYF.

The chain carries TRBV6-5 and TRBJ2-4, with a possible D match to TRBD1 (6 bases). Germline V gene sequence: CDR1 MNHEY, CDR2 SVGAGI. V was trimmed by 6 bases and J by 1 base, leaving 10 bases between them. The CDR3 length is 14 residues. The CDR3 bases are TGTGCCAGCAGCCAGGGGACGGCCAAAAACATTCAGTACTTC. Translation gives CASSQGTAKNIQYF.

The DNA of the CDR3 is TGTGCCAGCAGTTTCCTTTCAGGGCCCTCTGGAAACACCATATATTTT. Amino acids: CASSFLSGPSGNTIYF. V usage is TRBV28 and J usage is TRBJ1-3; tentative D call: TRBD1 (5 bases). This CDR3 is 16 amino acids long. V lost 3 bases, J lost 0 bases, and 12 bases lay in between. Germline assignment: CDR1 MDHEN and CDR2 SYDVKM.

This clonotype showed up just a few times. The V and J genes are TRBV6-5 and TRBJ2-5, with D hard to call. This CDR3 region has 13 residues. The germline V gene encodes CDR1 MNHEY and CDR2 SVGAGI. V lost 2 bases and J 5 bases, leaving 9 bases between the germline ends. The CDR3 sequence is CASSYTRRETQYF. DNA of the CDR3: TGTGCCAGCAGTTACACGCGGCGGGAGACCCAGTACTTC.

The chain has TRBV10-3 and TRBJ1-5; D is perhaps TRBD1 (5 bases). The CDR3 totals 11 residues. In germline, CDR1 is ENHRY, CDR2 SYGVKD. The V and J ends lost 11 bases and 4 bases respectively, with 9 bases between them. CDR3 bases: TGTGCCTCCGGGACTAATCAGCCCCAGCATTTT. This codes for CASGTNQPQHF.

This clonotype was seen at least ten times. The rearrangement links TRBV6-6 to TRBJ1-2; the D is unclear. The CDR3 covers 11 residues. Trimming took 8 bases from V and 3 from J, leaving 7 bases between them. The germline gives CDR1 MNHNY, CDR2 SVGAGI (reference sequence). The CDR3 loop reads CASLKDYGYTF. In DNA, the CDR3 is TGTGCCAGCCTCAAGGACTATGGCTACACCTTC.